The sequence of this T cell receptor beta chain was determined in a study of CD8 T cells in ankylosing spondylitis. In the case of this clonotype: No antigen is known for it.

Trimming shortened V by 4 bases and J by 4 bases, and 14 bases separated the two germline ends. CDR1 is MNHEY and CDR2 is SVGAGI in the germline V gene. This CDR3 spans 15 amino acids. Study-level points and caveats: Reportedly, disease-linked clones are significantly enriched in ankylosing spondylitis patients' matched synovial fluid. Several highly homologous variants formed a TCR beta motif that appeared characteristic of ankylosing spondylitis blood.

TCRdb reprocessed the 5' RACE reads via MiXCR and lists one record per CDR3 protein. Among around 890,000 distinct CDR3 sequences listed, 12% were seen once. Sequencing was carried out using blood, either unsorted or a sorted T cell fraction (not recorded which). This chain uses TRBV6-5 with TRBJ2-1; possibly TRBD1 for D (7 bases). The clonotype comes from a male donor with ankylosing spondylitis. CDR3 residues: CASSSGGLLYNEQFF. In DNA, the CDR3 is TGTGCCAGCAGTTCAGGGGGGCTACTATACAATGAGCAGTTCTTC.